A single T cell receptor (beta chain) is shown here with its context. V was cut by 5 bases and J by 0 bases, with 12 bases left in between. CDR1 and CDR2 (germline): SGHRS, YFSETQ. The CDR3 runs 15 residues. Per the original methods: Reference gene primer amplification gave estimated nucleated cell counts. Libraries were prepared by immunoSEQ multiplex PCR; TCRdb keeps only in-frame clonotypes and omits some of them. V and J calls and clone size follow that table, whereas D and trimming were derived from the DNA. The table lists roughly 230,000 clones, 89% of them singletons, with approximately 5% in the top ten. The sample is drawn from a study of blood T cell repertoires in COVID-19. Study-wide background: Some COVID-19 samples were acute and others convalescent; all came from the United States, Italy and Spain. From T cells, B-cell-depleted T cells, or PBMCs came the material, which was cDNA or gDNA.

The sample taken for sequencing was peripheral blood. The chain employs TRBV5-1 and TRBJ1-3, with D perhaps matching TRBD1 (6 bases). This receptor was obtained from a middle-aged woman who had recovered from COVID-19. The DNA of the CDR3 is TGCGCCAGCAGTTTGACGACAGGCTCTGGAAACACCATATATTTT. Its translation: CASSLTTGSGNTIYF. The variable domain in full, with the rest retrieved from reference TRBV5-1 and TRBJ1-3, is KAGVTQTPRYLIKTRGQQVTLSCSPISGHRSVSWYQQTPGQGLQFLFEYFSETQRNKGNFPGRFSGRQFSNSRSEMNVSTLELGDSALYLCASSLTTGSGNTIYFGEGSWLTVV.